The TCR beta chain described here comes from a study of OX40 agonist ivuxolimab in advanced cancers. Background on the study: The drug used for patients, ivuxolimab, was an agonistic anti-OX40 (CD134) antibody.

The CDR3 runs 13 residues. CDR1 is SGHKS and CDR2 is YYEKEE in the germline V gene (reference sequence). The ends were cut back, 6 bases at V and 4 bases at J, with 13 bases in the middle. The protocol was immunoSEQ multiplex PCR, while the TCRdb copy is restricted to in-frame clones and leaves out a portion. This sample has roughly 19,000 clones, with around four fifths found just once. The J gene is TRBJ1-2, the V gene TRBV5-5, with D perhaps matching TRBD1 (5 bases). The sequence was obtained from an adult with an advanced solid tumor such as melanoma, head and neck, liver or kidney cancer. This material consisted of CD4+ or CD8+ T cells sorted from blood, taken in a trial of the OX40 agonist ivuxolimab. The CDR3 here is CASTEGFGYGYTF. Here the CDR3 DNA reads TGTGCCAGCACCGAGGGGTTCGGCTATGGCTACACCTTC.